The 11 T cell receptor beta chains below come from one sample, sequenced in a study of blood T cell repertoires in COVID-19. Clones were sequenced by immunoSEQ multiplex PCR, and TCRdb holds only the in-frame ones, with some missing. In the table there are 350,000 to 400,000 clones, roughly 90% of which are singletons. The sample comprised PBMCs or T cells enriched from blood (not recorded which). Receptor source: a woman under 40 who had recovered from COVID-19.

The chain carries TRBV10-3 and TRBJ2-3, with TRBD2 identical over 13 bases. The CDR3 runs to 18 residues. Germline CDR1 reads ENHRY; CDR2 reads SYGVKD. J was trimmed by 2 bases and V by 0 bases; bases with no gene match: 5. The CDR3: CAISESLAGGPVTDTQYF. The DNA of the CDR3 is TGTGCCATCAGTGAGTCACTAGCGGGGGGGCCGGTCACAGATACGCAGTATTTT.

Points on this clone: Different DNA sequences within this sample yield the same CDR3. CDR3 amino acids: CASSLSGSSYNEQFF. The DNA of the CDR3 is TGTGCCAGCAGTTTATCCGGTAGCTCCTACAATGAGCAGTTCTTC. The V call is TRBV27, the J call TRBJ2-1, with no clear D. Trimming shortened V by 0 bases and J by 0 bases, and 6 bases separated the two germline ends. CDR1 and CDR2 from the germline V gene are MNHEY and SMNVEV (reference sequence). The CDR3 extends over 15 amino acids.

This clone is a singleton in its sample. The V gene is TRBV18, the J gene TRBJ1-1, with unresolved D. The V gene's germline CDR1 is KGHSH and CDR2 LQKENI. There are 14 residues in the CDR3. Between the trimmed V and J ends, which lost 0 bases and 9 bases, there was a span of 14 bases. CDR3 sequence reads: CASSPPGASFKAFF. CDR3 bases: TGTGCCAGCTCACCACCGGGAGCTTCCTTCAAAGCTTTCTTT.

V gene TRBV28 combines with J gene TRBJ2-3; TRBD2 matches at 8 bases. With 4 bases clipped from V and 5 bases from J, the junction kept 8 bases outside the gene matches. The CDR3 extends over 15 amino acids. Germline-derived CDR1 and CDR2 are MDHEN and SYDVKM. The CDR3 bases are TGTGCCAGCAGTTCCCTCCGGGGGGGGGTAGATACGCAGTATTTT. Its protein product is CASSSLRGGVDTQYF. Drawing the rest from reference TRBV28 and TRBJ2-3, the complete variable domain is DVKVTQSSRYLVKRTGEKVFLECVQDMDHENMFWYRQDPGLGLRLIYFSYDVKMKEKGDIPEGYSVSREKKERFSLILESASTNQTSMYLCASSSLRGGVDTQYFGPGTRLTVL.

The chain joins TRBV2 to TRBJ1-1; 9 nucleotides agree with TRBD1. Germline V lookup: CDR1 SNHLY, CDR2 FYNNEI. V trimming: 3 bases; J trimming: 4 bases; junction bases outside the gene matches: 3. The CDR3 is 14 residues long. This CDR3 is CASSEDRGSTEAFF. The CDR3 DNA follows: TGTGCCAGCAGTGAGGACAGGGGAAGCACTGAAGCTTTCTTT. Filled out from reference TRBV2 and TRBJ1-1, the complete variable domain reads EPEVTQTPSHQVTQMGQEVILRCVPISNHLYFYWYRQILGQKVEFLVSFYNNEISEKSEIFDDQFSVERPDGSNFTLKIRSTKLEDSAMYFCASSEDRGSTEAFFGQGTRLTVV.

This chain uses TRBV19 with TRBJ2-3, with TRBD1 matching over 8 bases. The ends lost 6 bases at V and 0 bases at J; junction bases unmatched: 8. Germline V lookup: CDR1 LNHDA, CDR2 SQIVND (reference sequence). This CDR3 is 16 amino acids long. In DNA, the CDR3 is TGTGCCAGTAGAACAGGACAGGGCACTAGCACAGATACGCAGTATTTT. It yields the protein CASRTGQGTSTDTQYF.

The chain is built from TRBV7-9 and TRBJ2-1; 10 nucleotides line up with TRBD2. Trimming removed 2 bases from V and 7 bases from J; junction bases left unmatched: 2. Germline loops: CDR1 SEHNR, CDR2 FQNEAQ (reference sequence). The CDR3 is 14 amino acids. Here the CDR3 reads CASSLRTSGNEQFF. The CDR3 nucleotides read TGTGCCAGCAGCTTAAGGACTAGCGGAAATGAGCAGTTCTTC.

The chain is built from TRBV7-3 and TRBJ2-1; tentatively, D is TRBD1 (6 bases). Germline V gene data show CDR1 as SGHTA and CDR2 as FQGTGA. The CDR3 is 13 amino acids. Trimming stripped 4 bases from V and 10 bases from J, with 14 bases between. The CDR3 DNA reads TGTGCCAGCAGCTCACTAACAGGGCCCGAGCAGTTCTTC. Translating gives CASSSLTGPEQFF.

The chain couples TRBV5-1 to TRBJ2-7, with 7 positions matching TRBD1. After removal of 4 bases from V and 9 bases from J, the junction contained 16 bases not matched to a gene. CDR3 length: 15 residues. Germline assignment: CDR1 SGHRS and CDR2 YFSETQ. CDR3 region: CASSPDFARGQAQYF. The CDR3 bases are TGCGCCAGCAGCCCCGACTTCGCGCGAGGACAGGCGCAGTACTTC.

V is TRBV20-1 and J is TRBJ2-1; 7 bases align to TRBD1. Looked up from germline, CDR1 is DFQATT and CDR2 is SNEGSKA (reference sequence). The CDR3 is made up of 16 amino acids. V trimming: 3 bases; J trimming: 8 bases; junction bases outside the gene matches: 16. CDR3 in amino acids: CSASSGRGGSRDEQFF. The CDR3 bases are TGCAGTGCTAGTAGTGGGAGAGGGGGCAGTCGGGATGAGCAGTTCTTC.

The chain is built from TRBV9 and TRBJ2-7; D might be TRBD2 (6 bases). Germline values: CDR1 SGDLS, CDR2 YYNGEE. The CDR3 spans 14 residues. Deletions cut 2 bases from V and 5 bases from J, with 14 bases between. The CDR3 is CASSVAPGTDEQYF. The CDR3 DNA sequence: TGTGCCAGCAGCGTTGCCCCGGGGACTGACGAGCAGTACTTC.